Each of the 7 T cell receptor beta chains below was sequenced from the same sample in a study of cytotoxic CD8 clonotypes in ibrutinib-treated CLL. Profiled with immunoSEQ multiplex PCR; TCRdb holds only in-frame clones, not every one. The sample contains over 200,000 clones, more than 65% of which appear only once. The sample here was PBMCs, taken after 12 months of ibrutinib treatment. These receptor sequences come from a human donor with chronic lymphocytic leukemia.

The chain joins TRBV28 to TRBJ1-6; the D is unclear. The CDR3 runs 17 residues. Trimming removed 4 bases at V and 7 bases at J, with 20 bases between. Germline V gene lookup returns CDR1 MDHEN and CDR2 SYDVKM. The CDR3, as DNA: TGTGCCAGCAGTTCCCTTGGAGGAGGGATGAGGAATTCACCCCTCCACTTT. Translated: CASSSLGGGMRNSPLHF.

The sample holds a few counts of this clone. The gene calls are TRBV30 and TRBJ1-1; 9 bases are shared with TRBD1. The CDR3 has 15 residues. Germline lookup yields CDR1 GTSNPN and CDR2 SVGIG (reference sequence). With V trimmed by 3 bases and J by 0 bases, 5 bases remained unmatched. CDR3 sequence (DNA): TGTGCCTGGAGGGGCCGGGACAGGGTGAACACTGAAGCTTTCTTT. Protein product: CAWRGRDRVNTEAFF.

The chain joins TRBV21-1 to TRBJ2-3. TRBV21-1 corresponds to a pseudogene. The CDR3 runs 15 residues. The CDR3 is CASSRIDGGEDTQYF. As DNA, the CDR3 is TGTGCCAGCAGCCGGATCGATGGGGGTGAAGATACGCAGTATTTT.

This clone was observed once. This chain connects TRBV6-6 to TRBJ2-5; possible D gene TRBD1, 5 bases. In germline, CDR1 is MNHNY, CDR2 SVGAGI (reference sequence). V dropped 5 bases and J dropped 5 bases, with 15 bases sitting between them. This CDR3 contains 14 residues. The chain's CDR3 is CASSPAPGFETQYF. CDR3 in DNA: TGTGCCAGCAGTCCGGCTCCAGGGTTCGAGACCCAGTACTTC.

Here the CDR3 reads CASSNLISYEQYF. The CDR3 DNA reads TGTGCCAGTAGTAATCTAATTTCCTACGAGCAGTACTTC. V gene TRBV19 combines with J gene TRBJ2-7; D is unresolved. Trimming cost V 4 bases and J 1 base, with 8 bases left between them. Germline lookup yields CDR1 LNHDA and CDR2 SQIVND (reference sequence). The CDR3 runs 13 residues.

This chain uses TRBV30 with TRBJ2-5; 9 bases agree with TRBD2. J was trimmed by 5 bases and V by 1 base; bases with no gene match: 8. This CDR3 region has 15 residues. CDR1 GTSNPN and CDR2 SVGIG come from the germline V gene (reference sequence). The CDR3, as DNA: TGTGCCTGGAGTGAGGTAGCGGGAGTTTTGGAGACCCAGTACTTC. Translating it yields CAWSEVAGVLETQYF.

The V call is TRBV6-5, the J call TRBJ1-2; tentative D call: TRBD1 (6 bases). CDR1 is MNHEY and CDR2 is SVGAGI in the germline V gene. This CDR3 has 13 amino acids. Trimming cost V 5 bases and J 7 bases, with 14 bases left between them. This chain's CDR3 is CASSNRQGRGYTF. The DNA of the CDR3 is TGTGCCAGCAGTAACCGCCAGGGGCGTGGCTACACCTTC.